A single TCR beta chain is shown here with its context. The sample contains more than one DNA sequence encoding this CDR3. Only CD45RO-negative cells positively selected for CCR7 counted as naive CD8 cells, so terminally differentiated effector memory CD45RA+ cells were excluded. The donors were all Caucasian adults (living in Nashville, Tennessee). The length of the CDR3 is 15 residues. J was trimmed by 6 bases and V by 2 bases; bases with no gene match: 5. Germline V gives CDR1 MDHEN, CDR2 SYDVKM. The authors loaded roughly 180 ng DNA, some 32,000 T cell genomes, into sorted-subset replicate PCRs. Repertoires were generated with immunoSEQ multiplex PCR, while TCRdb's copy carries only in-frame clones and drops some. The table has about 2.1 million clones, just over 90% seen once. The sample is drawn from a study of shared clonotypes between healthy human individuals. Study overall: Researchers assigned three CD4 naive, three CD4 memory, two CD8 naive and one CD8 memory plate to each donor.

The specimen sequenced was naive CD8+ T cells from PBMCs. This clonotype originated in a man between 18 and 35 years old in good health. Some clones in this sample may be carry-over from other donors' samples. The chain recombines TRBV28 with TRBJ1-5, with 9 bases aligning to TRBD1. The CDR3 loop reads CASSLLRDRAQPQHF. The CDR3 nucleotides are TGTGCCAGCAGTTTACTCCGGGACAGGGCTCAGCCCCAGCATTTT.